This TCR beta chain was sequenced for a study of cytomegalovirus exposure and HLA in healthy donors. Broader study findings: Earlier findings revealed that most TCR beta V segments proved productive either about 87% or about 30% of the time. Roughly uniform sequencing depth across donors was assumed, possibly incorrectly. Beyond CMV serostatus, there was no information to go on about immune exposure.

Turning to this clone: Its antigen remains unknown.

The study ran its PCR with 60 Vbeta and 13 Jbeta primers. TCRdb keeps only in-frame clones here, not all; method: immunoSEQ multiplex PCR. This listing includes about 130,000 clones. The CDR3 is 14 amino acids. V lost 0 bases and J lost 3, with 6 bases in between. CDR1 SGHNT and CDR2 YYREEE come from the germline V gene (reference sequence). Healthy individuals who donated bone marrow served as the donors. This TCR came from a young man in good health and CMV-seronegative. Sequenced input: PBMCs. The chain combines TRBV5-4 with TRBJ1-4; TRBD1 is a possible D gene (5 bases). The CDR3 reads CASSLEGANEKLFF. In DNA, the CDR3 is TGTGCCAGCAGCTTGGAAGGGGCTAATGAAAAACTGTTTTTT. Combining the CDR3 with reference TRBV5-4 and TRBJ1-4 gives the whole variable domain ETGVTQSPTHLIKTRGQQVTLRCSSQSGHNTVSWYQQALGQGPQFIFQYYREEENGRGNFPPRFSGLQFPNYSSELNVNALELDDSALYLCASSLEGANEKLFFGSGTQLSVL.